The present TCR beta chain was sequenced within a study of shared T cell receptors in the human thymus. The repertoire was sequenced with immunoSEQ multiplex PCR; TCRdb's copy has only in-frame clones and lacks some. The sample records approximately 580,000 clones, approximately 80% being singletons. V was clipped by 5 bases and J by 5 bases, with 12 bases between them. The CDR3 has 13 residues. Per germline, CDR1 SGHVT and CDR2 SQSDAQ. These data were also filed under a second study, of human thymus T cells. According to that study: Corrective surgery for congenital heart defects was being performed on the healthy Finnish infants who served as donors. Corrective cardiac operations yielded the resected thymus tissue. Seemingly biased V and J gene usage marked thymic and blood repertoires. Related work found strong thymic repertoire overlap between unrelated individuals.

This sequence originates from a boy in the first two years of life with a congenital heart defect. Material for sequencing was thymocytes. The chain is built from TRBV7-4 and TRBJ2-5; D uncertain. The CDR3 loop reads CASSPLAQETQYF. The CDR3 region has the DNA TGTGCCAGCAGCCCCCTGGCCCAGGAGACCCAGTACTTC. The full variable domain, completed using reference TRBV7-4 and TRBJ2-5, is GAGVSQSPRYKVAKRGRDVALRCDSISGHVTLYWYRQTLGQGSEVLTYSQSDAQRDKSGRPSGRFSAERPERSVSTLKIQRTEQGDSAVYLCASSPLAQETQYFGPGTRLLVL.